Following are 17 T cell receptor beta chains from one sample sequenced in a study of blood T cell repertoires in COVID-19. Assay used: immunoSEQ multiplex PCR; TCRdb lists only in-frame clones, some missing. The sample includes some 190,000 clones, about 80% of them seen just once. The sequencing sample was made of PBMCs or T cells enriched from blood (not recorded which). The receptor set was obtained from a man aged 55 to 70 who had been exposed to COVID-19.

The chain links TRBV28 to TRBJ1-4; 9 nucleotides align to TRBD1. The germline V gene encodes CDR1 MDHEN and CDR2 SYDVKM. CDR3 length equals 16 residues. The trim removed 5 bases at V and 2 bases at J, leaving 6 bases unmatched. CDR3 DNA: TGTGCCAGCAGTCTCCCCGGGACAGGGACTAATGAAAAACTGTTTTTT. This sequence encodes CASSLPGTGTNEKLFF.

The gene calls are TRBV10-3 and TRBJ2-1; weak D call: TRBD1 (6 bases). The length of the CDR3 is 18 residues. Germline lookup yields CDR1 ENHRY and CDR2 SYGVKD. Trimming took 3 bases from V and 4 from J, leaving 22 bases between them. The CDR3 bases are TGTGCCATCAGTGAAGGAGGTGCGTACCATCAGGGGTACAATGAGCAGTTCTTC. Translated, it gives CAISEGGAYHQGYNEQFF.

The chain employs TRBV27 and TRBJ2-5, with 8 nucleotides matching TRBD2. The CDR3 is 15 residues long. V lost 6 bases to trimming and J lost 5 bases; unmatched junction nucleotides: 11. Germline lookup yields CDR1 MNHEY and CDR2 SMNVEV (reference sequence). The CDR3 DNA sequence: TGTGCCAGCAGCAATTCACTAGCGGCCTGGGAGACCCAGTACTTC. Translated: CASSNSLAAWETQYF.

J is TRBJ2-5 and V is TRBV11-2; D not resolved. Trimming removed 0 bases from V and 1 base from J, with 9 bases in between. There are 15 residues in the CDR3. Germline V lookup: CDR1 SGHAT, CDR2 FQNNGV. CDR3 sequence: CASSLERLPQETQYF. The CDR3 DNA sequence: TGTGCCAGCAGCTTAGAGCGGCTTCCCCAAGAGACCCAGTACTTC.

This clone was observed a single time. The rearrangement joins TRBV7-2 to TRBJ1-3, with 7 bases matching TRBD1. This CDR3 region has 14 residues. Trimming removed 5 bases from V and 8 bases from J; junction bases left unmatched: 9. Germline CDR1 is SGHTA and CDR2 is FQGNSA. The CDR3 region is CASSLDRVGDTIYF. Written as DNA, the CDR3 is TGTGCCAGCAGCCTAGACAGGGTGGGAGACACCATATATTTT. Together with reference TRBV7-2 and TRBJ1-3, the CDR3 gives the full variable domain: GAGVSQSPSNKVTEKGKDVELRCDPISGHTALYWYRQSLGQGLEFLIYFQGNSAPDKSGLPSDRFSAERTGGSVSTLTIQRTQQEDSAVYLCASSLDRVGDTIYFGEGSWLTVV.

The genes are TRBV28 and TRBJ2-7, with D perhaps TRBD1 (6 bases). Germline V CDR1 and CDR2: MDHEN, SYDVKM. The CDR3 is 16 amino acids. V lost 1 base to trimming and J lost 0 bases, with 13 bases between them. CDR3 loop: CASSLFQGPFSYEQYF. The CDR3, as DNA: TGTGCCAGCAGTTTATTTCAGGGGCCCTTCTCCTACGAGCAGTACTTC.

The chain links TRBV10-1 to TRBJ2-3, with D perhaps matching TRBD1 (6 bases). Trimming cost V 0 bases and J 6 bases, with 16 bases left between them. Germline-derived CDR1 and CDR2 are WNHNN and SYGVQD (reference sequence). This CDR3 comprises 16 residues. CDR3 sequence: CASSESSRGPMDTQYF. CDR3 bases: TGCGCCAGCAGTGAGTCTTCCAGGGGCCCTATGGATACGCAGTATTTT.

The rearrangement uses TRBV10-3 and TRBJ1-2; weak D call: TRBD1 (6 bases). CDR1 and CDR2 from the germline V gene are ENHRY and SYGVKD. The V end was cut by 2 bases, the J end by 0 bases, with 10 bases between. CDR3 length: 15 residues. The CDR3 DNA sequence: TGTGCCATCAGTGAGCCAGGGGCGGCTAACTATGGCTACACCTTC. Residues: CAISEPGAANYGYTF.

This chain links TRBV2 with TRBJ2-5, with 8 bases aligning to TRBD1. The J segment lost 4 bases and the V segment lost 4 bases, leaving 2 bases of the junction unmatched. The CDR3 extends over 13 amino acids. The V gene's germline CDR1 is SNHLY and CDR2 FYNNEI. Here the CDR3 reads CASSGGQVETQYF. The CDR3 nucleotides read TGTGCCAGCAGTGGGGGACAGGTAGAGACCCAGTACTTC.

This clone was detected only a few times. This CDR3 reads CSADQNTEAFF. CDR3 coding DNA: TGCAGCGCTGACCAGAACACTGAAGCTTTCTTT. The rearrangement links TRBV29-1 to TRBJ1-1; no firm D call. V shed 7 bases and J shed 1 base, with 7 bases lying between them. The CDR3 has 11 residues. Looked up from germline, CDR1 is SQVTM and CDR2 is ANQGSEA.

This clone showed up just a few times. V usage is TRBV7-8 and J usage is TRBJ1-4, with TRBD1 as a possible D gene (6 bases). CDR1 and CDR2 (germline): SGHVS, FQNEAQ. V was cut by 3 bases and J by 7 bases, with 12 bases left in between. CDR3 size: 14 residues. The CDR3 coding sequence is TGTGCCAGCAGCTTTGGCAGGGGAAGTGAAAAACTGTTTTTT. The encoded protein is CASSFGRGSEKLFF.

The DNA of the CDR3 is TGCGCCAGCAGCATTACAGGGTCCGAAAATCAGCCCCAGCATTTT. It translates to CASSITGSENQPQHF. The chain has TRBV5-1 and TRBJ1-5; a weak D match, TRBD1 (6 bases). V lost 4 bases to trimming and J lost 4 bases, with 15 bases between them. The CDR3 has 15 residues. Germline CDR1 SGHRS, CDR2 YFSETQ.

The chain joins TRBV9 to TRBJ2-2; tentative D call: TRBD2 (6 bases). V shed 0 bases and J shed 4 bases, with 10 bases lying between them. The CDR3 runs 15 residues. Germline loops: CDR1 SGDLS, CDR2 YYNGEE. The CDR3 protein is CASSVGQGGTGELFF. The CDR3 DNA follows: TGTGCCAGCAGCGTAGGCCAGGGAGGCACCGGGGAGCTGTTTTTT.

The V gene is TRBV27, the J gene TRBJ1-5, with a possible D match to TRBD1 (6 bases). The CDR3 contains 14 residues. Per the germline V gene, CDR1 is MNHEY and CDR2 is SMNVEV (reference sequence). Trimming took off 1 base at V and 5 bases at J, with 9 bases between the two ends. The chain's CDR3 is CASSLWAGDQPQHF. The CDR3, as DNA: TGTGCCAGCAGTTTATGGGCAGGGGATCAGCCCCAGCATTTT.

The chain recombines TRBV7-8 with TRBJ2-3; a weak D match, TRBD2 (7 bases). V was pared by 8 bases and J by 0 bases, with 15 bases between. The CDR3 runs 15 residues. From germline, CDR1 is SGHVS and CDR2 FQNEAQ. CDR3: CASSRGGASTDTQYF. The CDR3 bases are TGTGCCAGCTCGAGGGGGGGGGCTAGCACAGATACGCAGTATTTT. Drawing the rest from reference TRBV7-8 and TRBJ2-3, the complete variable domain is GAGVSQSPRYKVAKRGQDVALRCDPISGHVSLFWYQQALGQGPEFLTYFQNEAQLDKSGLPSDRFFAERPEGSVSTLKIQRTQQEDSAVYLCASSRGGASTDTQYFGPGTRLTVL.

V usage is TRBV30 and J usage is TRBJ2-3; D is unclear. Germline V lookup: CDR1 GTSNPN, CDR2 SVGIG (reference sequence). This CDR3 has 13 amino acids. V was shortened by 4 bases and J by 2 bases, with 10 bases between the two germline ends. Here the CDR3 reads CAWTQRPTDTQYF. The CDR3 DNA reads TGTGCCTGGACCCAGCGACCCACAGATACGCAGTATTTT.

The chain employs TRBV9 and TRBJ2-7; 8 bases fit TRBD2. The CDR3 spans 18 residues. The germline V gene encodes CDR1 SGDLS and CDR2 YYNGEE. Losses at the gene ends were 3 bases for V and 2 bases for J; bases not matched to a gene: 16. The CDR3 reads CASSARTGGHRIPYEQYF. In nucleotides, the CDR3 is TGTGCCAGCAGCGCGAGGACGGGGGGGCATAGGATCCCCTACGAGCAGTACTTC.